This is a list of T cell receptor beta chains from one sample in a study of blood T cell repertoires in COVID-19. TCRdb keeps only in-frame clones here, not all; method: immunoSEQ multiplex PCR. The sample comprises some 180,000 clones, approximately 79% of which are singletons, and approximately 4.7% rests with the top ten. Source material: PBMCs or T cells enriched from blood (not recorded which). The receptors here all came from a woman aged 55-75 years with acute COVID-19. CDR3s include the opening cysteine and the closing phenylalanine or tryptophan. Each record gives: clone size, V gene, CDR3 protein. Not all rows give a size; the values are once, few, many and, for expanded clones, a class.

clone_size: once
v_call: TRBV9
cdr3_aa: CASSVGQVYNEQFF

clone_size: -
v_call: TRBV27
cdr3_aa: CASSFRTGNGYTF

clone_size: few
v_call: TRBV6-5
cdr3_aa: CASSYSQGTAGNTIYF

clone_size: -
v_call: TRBV19
cdr3_aa: CASSPGTSSGYTF

clone_size: -
v_call: TRBV10-3
cdr3_aa: CAISRQGTEETQYF

clone_size: -
v_call: TRBV2
cdr3_aa: CARQRGPYNEQFF

clone_size: -
v_call: TRBV9
cdr3_aa: CASSVVALGDTQYF

clone_size: -
v_call: TRBV3-1/TRBV3-2
cdr3_aa: CASSQDTVYGYTF

clone_size: once
v_call: TRBV3-1/TRBV3-2
cdr3_aa: CASSQGARNTIYF

clone_size: -
v_call: TRBV29-1
cdr3_aa: CSVDSGQGEFYEQYF

clone_size: -
v_call: TRBV5-5
cdr3_aa: CASSREGSNEQYF

clone_size: -
v_call: TRBV7-9
cdr3_aa: CASIGGSNTGELFF

clone_size: -
v_call: TRBV24-1
cdr3_aa: CATSDVRAGTYGTDTQYF

clone_size: few
v_call: TRBV7-9
cdr3_aa: CALPWTGSYGYTF

clone_size: -
v_call: TRBV10-1
cdr3_aa: CASSPVQGAGYTF

clone_size: -
v_call: TRBV6-2/TRBV6-3
cdr3_aa: CASSYPQTSHYEQYF

clone_size: once
v_call: TRBV27
cdr3_aa: CASRTSPSTDTQYF

clone_size: once
v_call: TRBV6-5
cdr3_aa: CASFGLGRGTQYF

clone_size: -
v_call: TRBV7-8
cdr3_aa: CASSDPRGRRGKLFF

clone_size: few
v_call: TRBV10-1
cdr3_aa: CASRTTSGLYNEQFF

clone_size: -
v_call: TRBV15
cdr3_aa: CATSAGANQPQHF

clone_size: -
v_call: TRBV10-3
cdr3_aa: CAITGGTSGNTIYF

clone_size: -
v_call: TRBV7-2
cdr3_aa: CASSFRDRAGEAFF

clone_size: -
v_call: TRBV5-5
cdr3_aa: CASSLNARGRNEKLFF

clone_size: -
v_call: TRBV3-1/TRBV3-2
cdr3_aa: CASSQEGQGREKLFF

clone_size: few
v_call: TRBV28
cdr3_aa: CASSLSGAENYGYTF

clone_size: -
v_call: TRBV2
cdr3_aa: CASSLGRGDGYTF

clone_size: few
v_call: TRBV28
cdr3_aa: CASSFEYRFGYGYTF

clone_size: -
v_call: TRBV6-5
cdr3_aa: CASSYGGTGGLNEQYF

clone_size: -
v_call: TRBV18
cdr3_aa: CASSPSNSEQFF

clone_size: -
v_call: TRBV3-1/TRBV3-2
cdr3_aa: CASAPPRKPTVTEAFF

clone_size: -
v_call: TRBV13
cdr3_aa: CASSFGSGAQGYTF

clone_size: -
v_call: TRBV6-5
cdr3_aa: CASSYSGGENTIYF

clone_size: -
v_call: TRBV7-2
cdr3_aa: CASSLARTGGALFF

clone_size: -
v_call: TRBV5-4
cdr3_aa: CASSSLLRGLETQYF

clone_size: -
v_call: TRBV9
cdr3_aa: CASSVGQGATYEQYF

clone_size: -
v_call: TRBV7-6
cdr3_aa: CASSLSMGLITPSPTDTQYF

clone_size: -
v_call: TRBV5-4
cdr3_aa: CASSLGGSSIFYGYTF

clone_size: -
v_call: TRBV25-1
cdr3_aa: CASRQANTGELFF

clone_size: -
v_call: TRBV4-3
cdr3_aa: CASSRIPTAKRDGYTF

clone_size: once
v_call: TRBV3-1/TRBV3-2
cdr3_aa: CASRDRGGGETQYF

clone_size: -
v_call: TRBV19
cdr3_aa: CASSIGALSVDTQYF

clone_size: -
v_call: TRBV5-1
cdr3_aa: CASSSSYLGYTF

clone_size: -
v_call: TRBV5-1
cdr3_aa: CASSAAWESGANVLTF

clone_size: -
v_call: TRBV6-5
cdr3_aa: CASTKLDRGYGYTF

clone_size: -
v_call: TRBV4-3
cdr3_aa: CASSQDLALNYNNSPLHF

clone_size: -
v_call: TRBV5-1
cdr3_aa: CASSFTGEETQYF

clone_size: few
v_call: TRBV28
cdr3_aa: CASSKFYGYTF

clone_size: -
v_call: TRBV12-3/TRBV12-4
cdr3_aa: CASSWDRGDEQFF

clone_size: -
v_call: TRBV18
cdr3_aa: CASSPFERDAVYGYTF

clone_size: -
v_call: TRBV6-5
cdr3_aa: CASALNYGYTF

clone_size: -
v_call: TRBV7-9
cdr3_aa: CASSPTPQGGNEKLFF

clone_size: -
v_call: TRBV30
cdr3_aa: CAWSSDRVGTQYF

clone_size: -
v_call: TRBV9
cdr3_aa: CASSVGLNEQFF

clone_size: -
v_call: TRBV6-5
cdr3_aa: CACSRDPTEAFF